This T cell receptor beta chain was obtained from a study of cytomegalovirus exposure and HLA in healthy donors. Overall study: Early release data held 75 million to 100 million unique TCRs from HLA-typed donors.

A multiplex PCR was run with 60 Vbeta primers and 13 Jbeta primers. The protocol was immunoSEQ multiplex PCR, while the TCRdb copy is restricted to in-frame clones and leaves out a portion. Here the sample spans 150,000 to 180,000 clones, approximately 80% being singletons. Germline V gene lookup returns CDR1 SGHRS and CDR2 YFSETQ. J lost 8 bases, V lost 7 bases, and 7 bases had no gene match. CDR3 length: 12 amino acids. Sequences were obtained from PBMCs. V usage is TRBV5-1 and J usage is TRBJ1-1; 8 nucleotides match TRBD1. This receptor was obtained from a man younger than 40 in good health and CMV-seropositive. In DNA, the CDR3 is TGCGCCAGCGCGGAACAGGGGGGGGAAGCTTTCTTT. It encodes CASAEQGGEAFF.